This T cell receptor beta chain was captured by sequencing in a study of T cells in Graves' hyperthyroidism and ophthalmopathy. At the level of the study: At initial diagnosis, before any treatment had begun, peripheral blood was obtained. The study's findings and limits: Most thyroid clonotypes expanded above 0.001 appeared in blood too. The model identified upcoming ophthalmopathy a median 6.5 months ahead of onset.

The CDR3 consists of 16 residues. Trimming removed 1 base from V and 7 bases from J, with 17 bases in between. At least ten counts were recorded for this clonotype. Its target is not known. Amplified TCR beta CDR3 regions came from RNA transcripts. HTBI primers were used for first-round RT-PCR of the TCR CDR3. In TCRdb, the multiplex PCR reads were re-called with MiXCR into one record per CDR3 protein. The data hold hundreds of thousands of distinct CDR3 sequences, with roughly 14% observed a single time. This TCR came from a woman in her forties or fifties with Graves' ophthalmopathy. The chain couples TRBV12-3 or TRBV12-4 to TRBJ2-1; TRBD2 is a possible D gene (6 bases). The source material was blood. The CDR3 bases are TGTGCCAGCAGTTTAGATTTGCGGGAAGGGTGGAATGAGCAGTTCTTC. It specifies CASSLDLREGWNEQFF.